These T cell receptor beta chains were read from a single sample in a study of cytomegalovirus exposure and HLA in healthy donors. Generated by immunoSEQ multiplex PCR, the TCRdb table keeps only in-frame clones and is missing some. The sample has fewer than 250,000 clones; about 77% are singletons. The sample was PBMCs. Every receptor here comes from a man aged 25 to 40 in good health and CMV-seropositive. The CDR3 runs from the conserved cysteine through the conserved F or W. Each record gives: clone size, D gene, J gene, V gene, CDR3 protein, CDR3 DNA. D genes are given only for firm matches. The size entry is marked missing in some rows and otherwise reads once, few, many or a size class.

>few|TRBD1|TRBJ1-1|TRBV5-4
CASSVQGGVTEAFF
TGTGCCAGCAGCGTACAGGGGGGTGTCACTGAAGCTTTCTTT
>-|-|TRBJ2-3|TRBV10-3
CAISGTLRRDTQYF
TGTGCCATCAGCGGGACTCTCCGCCGAGATACGCAGTATTTT
>-|TRBD2|TRBJ2-1|TRBV2
CARRRGDEQFF
TGTGCCAGAAGGCGGGGGGATGAGCAGTTCTTC
>-|TRBD1|TRBJ2-7|TRBV19
CASSMGTGGSYEQYF
TGTGCCAGTAGTATGGGGACAGGGGGCTCCTACGAGCAGTACTTC
>few|TRBD1|TRBJ1-2|TRBV19
CASRTGNYGYTF
TGTGCCAGTAGGACAGGGAACTATGGCTACACCTTC
>-|TRBD2|TRBJ2-5|TRBV19
CASSPSSGGETQYF
TGTGCCAGTTCTCCTTCTTCGGGAGGTGAGACCCAGTACTTC
>-|-|TRBJ2-5|TRBV29-1
CSACGQSQETQYF
TGCAGCGCCTGCGGACAGAGCCAAGAGACCCAGTACTTC
>-|TRBD2|TRBJ2-3|TRBV9
CASSVPGRADTQYF
TGTGCCAGCAGCGTACCCGGGAGGGCCGATACGCAGTATTTT
>once|-|TRBJ1-3|TRBV7-9
CASSPGGSSGNTIYF
TGTGCCAGCAGCCCCGGCGGTAGCTCTGGAAACACCATATATTTT
>once|TRBD1|TRBJ1-4|TRBV6-5
CASSSDRVNEKLFF
TGTGCCAGCAGTTCGGACAGGGTGAACGAAAAACTGTTTTTT
>-|-|TRBJ1-5|TRBV27
CASSSVGQPQHF
TGTGCCAGCAGTTCGGTCGGGCAGCCCCAGCATTTT
>-|TRBD2|TRBJ2-1|TRBV7-2
CASSRGVTYNEQFF
TGTGCCAGCAGCCGGGGGGTTACCTACAATGAGCAGTTCTTC
>once|TRBD2|TRBJ2-7|TRBV25-1
CASRGGVEQYF
TGTGCCAGCAGGGGGGGGGTCGAGCAGTACTTC
>-|TRBD1|TRBJ1-5|TRBV6-5
CASSRTGENQPQHF
TGTGCCAGCAGCAGGACAGGGGAAAATCAGCCCCAGCATTTT
>-|-|TRBJ1-4|TRBV30
CAWSYPTGGVEKLFF
TGTGCCTGGAGTTACCCGACAGGAGGCGTTGAAAAACTGTTTTTT
>-|-|TRBJ1-6|TRBV6-6
CASSTPNQGSNSPLHF
TGTGCCAGCAGTACCCCAAACCAGGGGAGCAATTCACCCCTCCACTTT
>-|-|TRBJ1-6|TRBV4-3
CASSQGPGATNSPLHF
TGCGCCAGCAGCCAAGGTCCAGGGGCGACTAATTCACCCCTCCACTTT